The 30 T cell receptor beta chains below were found in one sample sequenced in a study of blood T cells in healthy people across ages. With a J-beta primer mix and a sample-barcoded 5' primer, a second PCR ran about 7 to 11 cycles. TCRdb reprocessed the 5' RACE reads via MiXCR and lists one record per CDR3 protein. The table records about 1.8 million distinct CDR3 sequences, approximately 50% of them present only once. The sequenced sample consisted of blood. These receptor sequences come from a woman between 40 and 50 years old in good health.

This clonotype was seen a few times. The V gene is TRBV10-3, the J gene TRBJ2-1, with D possibly called TRBD1 or TRBD2 (5 bases each). This CDR3 contains 15 residues. The V gene lost 0 bases and the J gene lost 5 bases, with 11 bases spanning the gap. Germline CDR1 ENHRY, CDR2 SYGVKD. The CDR3 here is CAISESGARDNEQFF. CDR3 DNA: TGTGCCATCAGTGAGTCCGGGGCCCGCGACAATGAGCAGTTCTTC.

This sequence joins TRBV29-1 and TRBJ2-1, with a tentative D call TRBD1 (5 bases). The germline V and J ends were trimmed by 2 bases and 13 bases, with 15 bases remaining between them. Germline lookup yields CDR1 SQVTM and CDR2 ANQGSEA. The CDR3 has 12 residues. This chain's CDR3 is CSVELGEETQFF. The CDR3 DNA sequence: TGCAGCGTTGAATTAGGGGAAGAGACCCAGTTCTTC.

The chain recombines TRBV7-2 with TRBJ2-7; D is undetermined. CDR1 is SGHTA and CDR2 is FQGNSA in the germline V gene. The V end was cut by 4 bases, the J end by 5 bases, with 15 bases between. The CDR3 extends over 14 amino acids. This chain's CDR3 is CASSSRSRVHEQYF. The CDR3 region has the DNA TGTGCCAGCAGCTCTAGGTCTAGGGTCCACGAGCAGTACTTC.

This chain joins TRBV4-3 and TRBJ1-6, with D unresolved. CDR3 size: 13 residues. The germline V gene encodes CDR1 LGHNA and CDR2 YSLEER. Between the trimmed V and J ends, which lost 0 bases and 11 bases, there was a span of 8 bases. CDR3 region: CASSQERRTPLHF. DNA for the CDR3: TGCGCCAGCAGCCAAGAACGAAGAACACCCCTCCACTTT.

The rearrangement links TRBV5-6 to TRBJ2-3; D may match TRBD1 or TRBD2 (5 bases each). Trimming removed 4 bases at V and 2 bases at J, with 17 bases between. This CDR3 is built from 16 residues. CDR1 and CDR2 (germline): SGHDT, YYEEEE. CDR3 amino acids: CASSGTTEGNTDTQYF. The DNA for the CDR3 is TGTGCCAGCAGCGGGACGACAGAAGGAAACACAGATACGCAGTATTTT.

The V call is TRBV20-1, the J call TRBJ1-2; a possible D gene is TRBD1 (5 bases). This CDR3 has 13 residues. Trimming took 0 bases from V and 4 from J, leaving 9 bases between them. CDR1 is DFQATT, CDR2 SNEGSKA, per germline (reference sequence). DNA for the CDR3: TGCAGTGCTAGAGATGTCAGGGCCTATGGCTACACCTTC. Translation: CSARDVRAYGYTF.

V and J are TRBV7-2 and TRBJ1-2; maybe TRBD1 (5 bases). V was cut by 1 base and J by 0 bases, with 9 bases left in between. The length of the CDR3 is 15 residues. Looked up from germline, CDR1 is SGHTA and CDR2 is FQGNSA. Here the CDR3 DNA reads TGTGCCAGCAGCTTAGGGGGGTTGGCTAACTATGGCTACACCTTC. This codes for CASSLGGLANYGYTF.

This clonotype was counted a few times. A read error may explain this, as a much larger clone is one base away. J is TRBJ2-5 and V is TRBV7-2; unclear D gene. Germline loops: CDR1 SGHTA, CDR2 FQGNSA. The V end was cut by 5 bases, the J end by 5 bases, with 12 bases between. The length of the CDR3 is 13 residues. The CDR3 region is CASSVFAFETQYF. The CDR3 DNA follows: TGTGCCAGCAGCGTATTTGCGTTCGAGACCCAGTACTTC.

The chain carries TRBV18 and TRBJ2-1, with TRBD1 matching 8 bases. After removal of 3 bases from V and 9 bases from J, the junction contained 10 bases not matched to a gene. The CDR3 covers 15 residues. Germline assignment: CDR1 KGHSH and CDR2 LQKENI. CDR3 protein: CASSPGQAIRGEQFF. CDR3 nucleotides: TGTGCCAGCTCACCGGGACAGGCGATCCGCGGTGAGCAGTTCTTC.

The V and J genes are TRBV6-2 or TRBV6-3 and TRBJ2-7; tentatively, D is TRBD2 (7 bases). The germline CDR1 and CDR2 sequences are MNHEY and SVGEGT. The CDR3 length is 14 residues. V was cut by 8 bases and J by 3 bases, with 17 bases left in between. The CDR3 loop is CASASAGAFYEQYF. In DNA, the CDR3 is TGTGCCAGCGCTTCCGCGGGGGCCTTCTACGAGCAGTACTTC.

The chain has TRBV10-1 and TRBJ2-4; 12 bases agree with TRBD2. Judging by the DNA end, TRBJ2-7 fits better; the J call may be wrong. Germline V lookup: CDR1 WNHNN, CDR2 SYGVQD (reference sequence). The CDR3 runs 15 residues. CDR3 sequence (DNA): TGCGCCAGCAGTGATCCCGGGACTAGCGGGTACGAGCAGTACTTC. Its protein is CASSDPGTSGYEQYF.

The chain carries TRBV6-1 and TRBJ1-1, with D maybe TRBD1 (6 bases). In germline, CDR1 is MNHNS, CDR2 SASEGT. V was shortened by 1 base and J by 2 bases, with 11 bases between the two germline ends. CDR3 size: 15 residues. Here the CDR3 DNA reads TGTGCCAGCAGTGAAGGTACAGGGATTAACACTGAAGCTTTCTTT. Its protein product is CASSEGTGINTEAFF.

The chain recombines TRBV2 with TRBJ1-4; no clear D. Deletions cut 0 bases from V and 2 bases from J, with 7 bases between. CDR1 is SNHLY and CDR2 is FYNNEI in the germline V gene. This CDR3 is 15 amino acids long. This CDR3 is CASSEALGTNEKLFF. The CDR3 DNA reads TGTGCCAGCAGTGAAGCGCTTGGGACTAATGAAAAACTGTTTTTT.

Only a few counts were recorded for this clonotype. This rearrangement joins TRBV5-5 to TRBJ1-1; TRBD1 agrees at 7 bases. The CDR3 loop spans 15 amino acids. With V trimmed by 2 bases and J by 0 bases, 4 bases remained unmatched. From germline, CDR1 is SGHKS and CDR2 YYEKEE (reference sequence). DNA for the CDR3: TGTGCCAGCAGCTTATCGGGACAGATGAACACTGAAGCTTTCTTT. Encoded protein: CASSLSGQMNTEAFF.

The chain joins TRBV7-8 to TRBJ2-4, with D unclear. V dropped 5 bases and J dropped 0 bases, with 20 bases sitting between them. Germline V lookup: CDR1 SGHVS, CDR2 FQNEAQ. The CDR3 loop spans 18 amino acids. CDR3 amino acids: CASSPITSPTLAKNIQYF. CDR3 sequence (DNA): TGTGCCAGCAGCCCAATAACCAGCCCGACCTTAGCCAAAAACATTCAGTACTTC.

In this sample, this clonotype turned up a few times. This sequence joins TRBV27 and TRBJ2-5; D is tentatively TRBD1 or TRBD2 (5 bases each). TRBJ2-7 matches the DNA end more closely, so the J call is doubtful. Germline V gene sequence: CDR1 MNHEY, CDR2 SMNVEV (reference sequence). The CDR3 has 16 amino acids. CDR3 sequence (DNA): TGTGCCAGCAGTGGCTCTCGAGGGGTGCATCTGAACGAGCAGTACTTC. Translation gives CASSGSRGVHLNEQYF.

This rearrangement joins TRBV3-1 to TRBJ2-1; 7 bases are a match to TRBD2. Germline trimming cut 1 base from V and 5 bases from J; bases unmatched to any gene: 8. This CDR3 spans 16 amino acids. CDR1 is LGHDT and CDR2 is YNNKEL in the germline V gene (reference sequence). The CDR3 region is CASSQVGGGYHNEQFF. As DNA, the CDR3 is TGTGCCAGCAGCCAAGTCGGCGGGGGATACCACAATGAGCAGTTCTTC.

This chain joins TRBV7-2 and TRBJ2-4; 8 bases are shared with TRBD2. The J call may be wrong; the DNA end is better matched by TRBJ2-5. The CDR3 consists of 15 residues. CDR1 and CDR2 (germline): SGHTA, FQGNSA. The CDR3 sequence is CASSSLPGLVETQYF. DNA for the CDR3: TGTGCCAGCAGCTCGCTCCCGGGACTAGTAGAGACCCAGTACTTC.

This clonotype has just a few counts. The chain links TRBV18 to TRBJ2-4, with 8 bases lining up with TRBD1. Germline CDR1 and CDR2: KGHSH and LQKENI. CDR3 length equals 19 residues. V gave up 0 bases and J gave up 0 bases; unmatched junction bases: 10. The CDR3 nucleotides are TGTGCCAGCTCACCACCAGGACAGGGCCCAACCCTAGCCAAAAACATTCAGTACTTC. Translation: CASSPPGQGPTLAKNIQYF.

This clonotype came up a few times. This sequence joins TRBV27 and TRBJ1-2, with TRBD1 identical over 9 bases. The CDR3 runs 16 residues. From germline, CDR1 is MNHEY and CDR2 SMNVEV (reference sequence). V was clipped by 0 bases and J by 7 bases; unmatched bases: 9. In DNA, the CDR3 is TGTGCCAGCAGTTTATCCGGGGGGGACAGGGCCCCTGGCTACACCTTC. It encodes CASSLSGGDRAPGYTF.

This clonotype has just one count. The chain links TRBV9 to TRBJ1-6, with D unclear. Trimming took 0 bases from V and 7 from J, leaving 8 bases between them. The CDR3 is 14 amino acids. Germline V gene data show CDR1 as SGDLS and CDR2 as YYNGEE. The CDR3 bases are TGTGCCAGCAGCGTAGCGGCGCAGAATTCACCCCTCCACTTT. Translated, it gives CASSVAAQNSPLHF.

This chain joins TRBV5-6 and TRBJ1-2; 7 bases line up with TRBD1. This CDR3 has 16 residues. Germline loops: CDR1 SGHDT, CDR2 YYEEEE. J lost 6 bases, V lost 3 bases, and 14 bases had no gene match. CDR3 in DNA: TGTGCCAGCAGCTCCGGCACAGGGGCCCCTTACCATGGCTACACCTTC. Residues: CASSSGTGAPYHGYTF.

The chain couples TRBV9 to TRBJ2-3; the D gene is possibly TRBD1 (5 bases). Per germline, CDR1 SGDLS and CDR2 YYNGEE. This CDR3 spans 13 amino acids. V shed 7 bases and J shed 6 bases, with 15 bases lying between them. The CDR3 here is CASGGAPSDTQYF. CDR3 coding DNA: TGTGCCAGCGGTGGGGCCCCCTCGGATACGCAGTATTTT.

This chain joins TRBV3-1 and TRBJ2-6, with a possible D match to TRBD2 (6 bases). This CDR3 has 16 amino acids. Per germline, CDR1 LGHDT and CDR2 YNNKEL (reference sequence). The V end was cut by 8 bases, the J end by 0 bases, with 14 bases between. The CDR3 reads CASGGLLPSGANVLTF. In DNA form, the CDR3 reads TGTGCCAGCGGGGGACTTCTTCCCTCTGGGGCCAACGTCCTGACTTTC.

This clonotype was detected many times. The rearrangement uses TRBV29-1 and TRBJ2-5, with 7 bases that match TRBD2. Trimming took 7 bases from V and 5 from J; bases not matched to a gene: 4. Germline lookup yields CDR1 SQVTM and CDR2 ANQGSEA. CDR3 length equals 11 residues. Here the CDR3 DNA reads TGCAGCGGCAAGGGAGGGGAGACCCAGTACTTC. It is translated as CSGKGGETQYF.

A few counts support this clonotype. The J gene is TRBJ2-7, the V gene TRBV3-1; D remains unclear. Germline CDR1 reads LGHDT; CDR2 reads YNNKEL (reference sequence). Trimming removed 2 bases at V and 4 bases at J, with 9 bases between. The CDR3 is 13 residues long. The CDR3 nucleotides read TGTGCCAGCAGCCAAAAGGTTTTGTACGAGCAGTACTTC. This codes for CASSQKVLYEQYF.

The chain employs TRBV5-1 and TRBJ2-3, with 8 bases matching TRBD2. V lost 6 bases and J lost 4; bases outside the gene matches: 7. This CDR3 region has 14 residues. Germline V gene lookup returns CDR1 SGHRS and CDR2 YFSETQ. CDR3 DNA sequence: TGCGCCAGCACATCAAGACTAGCGTCAGATACGCAGTATTTT. Protein product: CASTSRLASDTQYF.

This clonotype was seen more than once but under ten times. The gene calls are TRBV6-1 and TRBJ1-6, with D uncertain. Germline V gives CDR1 MNHNS, CDR2 SASEGT. With 7 bases removed from V and 13 bases from J, the gap between germline ends came to 17 bases. This CDR3 contains 13 residues. The CDR3 reads CASITERTAPLHF. DNA of the CDR3: TGTGCCAGCATTACTGAAAGGACGGCGCCCCTCCACTTT.

This chain uses TRBV10-3 with TRBJ1-1, with D hard to call. V lost 10 bases and J lost 8, with 14 bases in between. This CDR3 has 11 residues. Germline CDR1 is ENHRY and CDR2 is SYGVKD. In DNA, the CDR3 is TGTGCCACCTCGATGGGTGTGGAAGCTTTCTTT. It specifies CATSMGVEAFF.

This clonotype has just a few counts. A read error may produce the germline difference seen at one junction end. The chain uses TRBV7-7 and TRBJ2-5; D assignment may be TRBD1 or TRBD2 (6 bases each). In germline, CDR1 is SSHAT, CDR2 FNYEAQ (reference sequence). The CDR3 is 16 amino acids. CDR3 loop: CASSLGKGGGQETQYF. The CDR3, as DNA: TGTGCTAGCAGCTTGGGAAAGGGGGGAGGCCAAGAGACCCAGTACTTC.